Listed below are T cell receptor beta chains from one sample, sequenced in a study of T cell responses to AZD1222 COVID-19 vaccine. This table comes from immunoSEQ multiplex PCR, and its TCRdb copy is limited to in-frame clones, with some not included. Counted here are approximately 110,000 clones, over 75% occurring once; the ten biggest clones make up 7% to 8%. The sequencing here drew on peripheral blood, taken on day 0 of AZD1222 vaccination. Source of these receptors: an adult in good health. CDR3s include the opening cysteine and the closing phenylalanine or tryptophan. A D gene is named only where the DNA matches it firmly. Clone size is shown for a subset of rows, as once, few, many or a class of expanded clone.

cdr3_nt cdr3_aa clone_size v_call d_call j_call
TGTGCCAGCAGTGCTTCTAGCGGGGGGGCGGAAGAGCAGTACTTC CASSASSGGAEEQYF - TRBV28 TRBD2 TRBJ2-7
TGTGCCAGCAGCGAAAGACCGGGACAGGGAATCTATGGCTACACCTTC CASSERPGQGIYGYTF - TRBV7-8 TRBD1 TRBJ1-2
TGTGCCAGCAGCCCAGGGGAGGGGTGGGCCTATGGCTACACCTTC CASSPGEGWAYGYTF - TRBV7-2 - TRBJ1-2
TGCGCCAGCAGGAGGGGACGTCCTCCGGGCACTGAAGCTTTCTTT CASRRGRPPGTEAFF - TRBV10-2 - TRBJ1-1
TGTGCCAGCAGCCCCCGACAGGGATTGGTCAATGAGCAGTTCTTC CASSPRQGLVNEQFF - TRBV6-5 TRBD1 TRBJ2-1
TGTGCCAGCAGCTCCCCGGGACAGCAAAACATTCAGTACTTC CASSSPGQQNIQYF - TRBV5-4 TRBD1 TRBJ2-4
TGTGCCAGCACCCCCCGGCAGGGGGAGGTTACTGCTTTCTTT CASTPRQGEVTAFF once TRBV6-6 TRBD1 TRBJ1-1
TGTGCCAGCAGCCCCGGAAAGCGCCTCGGCGAGACCCAGTACTTC CASSPGKRLGETQYF - TRBV3-1/TRBV3-2 - TRBJ2-5
TGTGCCAGCAGGAGACTGGAGGGCAACTATGGCTACACCTTC CASRRLEGNYGYTF - TRBV6-5 - TRBJ1-2
TGTGCCAGCAGCTTATGGGGACTAGCGGGAGAGTCGGAGACCCAGTACTTC CASSLWGLAGESETQYF - TRBV7-3 TRBD2 TRBJ2-5